This T cell receptor (beta chain) was recovered during a study of CD8 T cells in ankylosing spondylitis. General study findings and limits: Clones linked with disease were CD8+ and fairly uncommon in the peripheral blood.

One entry per CDR3 protein, called by TCRdb with MiXCR from the 5' RACE reads. The sample holds roughly 130,000 distinct CDR3 sequences; more than 6.5% are singletons and the top ten take 10% to 15%. This clonotype appeared many times. What it binds is unknown. V was cut by 6 bases and J by 4 bases, with 6 bases left in between. The CDR3 runs to 11 residues. This sequence originates from a male donor with ankylosing spondylitis or in good health (not recorded which). Sequencing was performed on blood, either unsorted or a sorted T cell fraction (not recorded which). The rearrangement joins TRBV12-3 or TRBV12-4 to TRBJ1-1; no reliable D call. The CDR3 nucleotides read TGTGCCAGCAGCTGGGGCACTGAAGCTTTCTTT. Residues: CASSWGTEAFF.